This T cell receptor (beta chain) was captured by sequencing in a study of T cells in women clearing cervical HPV infection. Across the study: Donors had HPV16-related CIN3 or worse; 2 had invasive cancer. Case blood drawn at lesion detection; control blood after infection cleared. For cases, blood was sampled a median approximately 150 days after lesion detection, interquartile range roughly 80 to 200 days.

This table comes from immunoSEQ multiplex PCR, and its TCRdb copy is limited to in-frame clones, with some not included. This specimen shows 20,000 to 25,000 clones; the ten leading clones hold over 5%. The TCR comes from a woman aged 18 to 75 with a cervical HPV16 infection that either progressed to CIN3+ or cleared (not recorded which). Sequenced sample: blood buffy coat.

CDR3 DNA, as far as it was read: TGCGCCAGCAGTCCGGGACAAGTTTATGGC. The encoded protein is CASSPGQVYG. The entire CDR3 is CASSPGQVYGYTF. This sequence joins TRBV10-1 and TRBJ1-2, with D tentatively TRBD1 (6 bases). The read terminates 3 residues ahead of where the CDR3 ends, so the germline J gene completes it. V shed 5 bases and J shed 5 bases, with 12 bases lying between them. Germline CDR1 WNHNN, CDR2 SYGVQD (reference sequence). The CDR3 is made up of 13 amino acids.